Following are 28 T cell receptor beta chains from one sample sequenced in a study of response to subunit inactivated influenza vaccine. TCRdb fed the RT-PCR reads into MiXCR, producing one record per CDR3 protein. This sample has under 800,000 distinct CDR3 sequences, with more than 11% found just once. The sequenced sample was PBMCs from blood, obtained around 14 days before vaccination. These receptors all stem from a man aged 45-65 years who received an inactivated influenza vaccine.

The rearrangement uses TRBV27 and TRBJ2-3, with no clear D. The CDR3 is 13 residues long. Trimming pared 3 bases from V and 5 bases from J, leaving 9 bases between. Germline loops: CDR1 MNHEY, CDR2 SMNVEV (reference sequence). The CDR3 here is CASSFGLIDTQYF. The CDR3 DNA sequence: TGTGCCAGCAGTTTTGGTCTTATAGATACGCAGTATTTT.

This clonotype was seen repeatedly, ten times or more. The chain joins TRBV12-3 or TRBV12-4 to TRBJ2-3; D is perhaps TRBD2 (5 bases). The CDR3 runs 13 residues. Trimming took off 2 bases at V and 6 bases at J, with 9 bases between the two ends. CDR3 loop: CASSLSIADTQYF. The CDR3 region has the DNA TGTGCCAGCAGTTTATCGATAGCGGATACGCAGTATTTT.

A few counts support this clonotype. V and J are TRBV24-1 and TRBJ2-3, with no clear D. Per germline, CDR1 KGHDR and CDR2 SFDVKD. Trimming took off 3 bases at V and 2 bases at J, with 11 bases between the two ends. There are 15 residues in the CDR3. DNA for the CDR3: TGTGCCACCAGTGATACCACTGTGCACACAGATACGCAGTATTTT. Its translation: CATSDTTVHTDTQYF.

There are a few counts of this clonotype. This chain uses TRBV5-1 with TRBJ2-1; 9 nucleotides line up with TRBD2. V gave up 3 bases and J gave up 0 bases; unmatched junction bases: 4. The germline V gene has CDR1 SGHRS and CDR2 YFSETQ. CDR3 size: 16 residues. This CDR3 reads CASSWSSGSSYNEQFF. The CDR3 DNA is TGCGCCAGCAGCTGGAGTAGCGGGAGCTCCTACAATGAGCAGTTCTTC.

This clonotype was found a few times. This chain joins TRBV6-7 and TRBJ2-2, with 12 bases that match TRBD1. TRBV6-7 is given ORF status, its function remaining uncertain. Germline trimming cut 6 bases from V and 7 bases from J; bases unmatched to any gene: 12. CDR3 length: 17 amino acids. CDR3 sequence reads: CASSRGLGQGAVGELFF. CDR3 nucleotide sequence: TGTGCCAGCAGCCGCGGTCTGGGACAGGGGGCAGTCGGGGAGCTGTTTTTT.

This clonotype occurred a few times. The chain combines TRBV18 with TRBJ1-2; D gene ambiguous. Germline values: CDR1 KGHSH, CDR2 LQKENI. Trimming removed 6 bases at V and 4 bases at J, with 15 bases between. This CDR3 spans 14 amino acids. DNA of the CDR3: TGTGCCAGCTCCCCAGGTGGGGTTCGCTATGGCTACACCTTC. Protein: CASSPGGVRYGYTF.

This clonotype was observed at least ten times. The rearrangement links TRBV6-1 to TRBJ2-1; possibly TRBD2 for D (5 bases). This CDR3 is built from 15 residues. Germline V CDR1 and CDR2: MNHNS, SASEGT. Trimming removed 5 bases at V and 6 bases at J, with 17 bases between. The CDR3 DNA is TGTGCCAGCAGTCCTGGGGTTAAGGAGGTCAATGAGCAGTTCTTC. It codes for CASSPGVKEVNEQFF.

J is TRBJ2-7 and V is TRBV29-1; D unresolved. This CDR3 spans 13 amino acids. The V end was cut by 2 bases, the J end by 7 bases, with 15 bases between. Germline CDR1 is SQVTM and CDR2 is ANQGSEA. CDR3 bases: TGCAGCGTTGAAAAGACGGACCCCTGGGAGCAGTACTTC. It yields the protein CSVEKTDPWEQYF.

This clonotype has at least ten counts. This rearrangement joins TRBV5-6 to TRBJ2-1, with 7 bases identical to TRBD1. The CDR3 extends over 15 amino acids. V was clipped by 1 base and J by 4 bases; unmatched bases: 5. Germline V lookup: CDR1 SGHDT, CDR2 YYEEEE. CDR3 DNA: TGTGCCAGCAGCTTGAGGGGACAGCGATACAATGAGCAGTTCTTC. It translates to CASSLRGQRYNEQFF. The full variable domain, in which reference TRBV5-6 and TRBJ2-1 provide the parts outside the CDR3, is DAGVTQSPTHLIKTRGQQVTLRCSPKSGHDTVSWYQQALGQGPQFIFQYYEEEERQRGNFPDRFSGHQFPNYSSELNVNALLLGDSALYLCASSLRGQRYNEQFFGPGTRLTVL.

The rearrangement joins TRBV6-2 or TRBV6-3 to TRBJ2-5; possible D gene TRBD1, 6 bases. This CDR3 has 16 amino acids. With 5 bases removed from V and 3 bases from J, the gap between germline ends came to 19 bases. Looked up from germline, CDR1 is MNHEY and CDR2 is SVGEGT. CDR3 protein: CASSRINHQGKETQYF. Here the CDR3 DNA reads TGTGCCAGCAGTCGAATTAACCATCAGGGGAAAGAGACCCAGTACTTC.

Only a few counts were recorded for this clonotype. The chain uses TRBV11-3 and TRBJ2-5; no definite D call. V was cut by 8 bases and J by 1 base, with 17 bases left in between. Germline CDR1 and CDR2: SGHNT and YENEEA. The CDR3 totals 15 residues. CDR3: CASSRNFGSQETQYF. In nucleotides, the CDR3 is TGTGCCAGCTCCCGAAATTTCGGGTCCCAAGAGACCCAGTACTTC. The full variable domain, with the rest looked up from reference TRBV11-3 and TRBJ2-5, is EAGVVQSPRYKIIEKKQPVAFWCNPISGHNTLYWYLQNLGQGPELLIRYENEEAVDDSQLPKDRFSAERLKGVDSTLKIQPAELGDSAVYLCASSRNFGSQETQYFGPGTRLLVL.

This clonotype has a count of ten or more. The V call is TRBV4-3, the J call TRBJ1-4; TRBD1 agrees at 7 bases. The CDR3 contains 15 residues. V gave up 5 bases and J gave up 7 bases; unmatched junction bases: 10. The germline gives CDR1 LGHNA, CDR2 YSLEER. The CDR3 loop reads CASSRGQRGGEKLFF. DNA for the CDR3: TGCGCCAGCAGCAGGGGGCAACGGGGGGGTGAAAAACTGTTTTTT.

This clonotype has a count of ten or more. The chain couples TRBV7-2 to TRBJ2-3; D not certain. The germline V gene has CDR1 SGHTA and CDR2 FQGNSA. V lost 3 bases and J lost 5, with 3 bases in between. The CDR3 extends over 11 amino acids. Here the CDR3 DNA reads TGTGCCAGCAGCTTTAGAGATACGCAGTATTTT. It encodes CASSFRDTQYF.

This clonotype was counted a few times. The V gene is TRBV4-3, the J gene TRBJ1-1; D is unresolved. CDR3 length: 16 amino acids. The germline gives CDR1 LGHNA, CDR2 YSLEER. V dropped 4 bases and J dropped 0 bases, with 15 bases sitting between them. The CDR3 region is CASSLSVSVMNTEAFF. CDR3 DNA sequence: TGCGCCAGCAGCCTGTCCGTTTCGGTCATGAACACTGAAGCTTTCTTT.

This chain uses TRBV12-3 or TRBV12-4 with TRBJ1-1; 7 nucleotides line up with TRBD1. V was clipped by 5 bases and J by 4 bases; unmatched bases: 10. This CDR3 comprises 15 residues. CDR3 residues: CASSPLRQGVTEAFF. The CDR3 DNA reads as TGTGCCAGCAGTCCTCTCCGACAGGGAGTCACTGAAGCTTTCTTT.

CDR3 loop: CASHGGGSSYEQYF. The DNA of the CDR3 is TGCGCCAGCCACGGAGGAGGGAGTTCCTACGAGCAGTACTTC. The chain couples TRBV5-1 to TRBJ2-7; D might be TRBD2 (6 bases). The CDR3 loop spans 14 amino acids. Germline CDR1 and CDR2: SGHRS and YFSETQ. The V end lost 7 bases, the J end lost 1 base, and 15 bases lay between the germline ends.

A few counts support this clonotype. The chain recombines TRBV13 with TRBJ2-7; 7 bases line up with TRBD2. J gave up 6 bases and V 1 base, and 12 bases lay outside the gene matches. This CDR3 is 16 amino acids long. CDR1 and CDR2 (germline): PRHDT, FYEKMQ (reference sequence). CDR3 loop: CASSLEGYAGVSEQYF. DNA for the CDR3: TGTGCCAGCAGCTTAGAGGGCTATGCGGGAGTTTCCGAGCAGTACTTC.

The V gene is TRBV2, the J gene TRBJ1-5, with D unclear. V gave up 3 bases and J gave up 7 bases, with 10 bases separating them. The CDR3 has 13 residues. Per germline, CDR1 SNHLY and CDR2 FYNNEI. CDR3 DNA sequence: TGTGCCAGCAGTGATTTGGAAGTGCAGCCCCAGCATTTT. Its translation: CASSDLEVQPQHF.

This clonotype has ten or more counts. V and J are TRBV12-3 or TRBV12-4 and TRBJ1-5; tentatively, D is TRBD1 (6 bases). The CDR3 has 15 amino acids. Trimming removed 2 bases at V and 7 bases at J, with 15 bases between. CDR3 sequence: CASSLRHRESQPQHF. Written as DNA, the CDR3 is TGTGCCAGCAGTTTACGGCACAGGGAGTCACAGCCCCAGCATTTT.

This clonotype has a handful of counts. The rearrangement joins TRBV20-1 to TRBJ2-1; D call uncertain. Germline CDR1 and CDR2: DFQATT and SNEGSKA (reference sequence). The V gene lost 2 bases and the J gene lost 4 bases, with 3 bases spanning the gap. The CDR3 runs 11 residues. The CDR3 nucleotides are TGCAGTGCTAGACCATACAATGAGCAGTTCTTC. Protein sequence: CSARPYNEQFF.

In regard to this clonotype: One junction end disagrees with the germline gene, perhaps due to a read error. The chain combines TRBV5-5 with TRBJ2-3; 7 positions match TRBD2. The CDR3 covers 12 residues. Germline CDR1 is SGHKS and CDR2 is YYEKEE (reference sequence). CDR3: CASRLGGNTQYF. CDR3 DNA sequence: TGTGCCAGCAGGTTGGGGGGGAATACGCAGTATTTT.

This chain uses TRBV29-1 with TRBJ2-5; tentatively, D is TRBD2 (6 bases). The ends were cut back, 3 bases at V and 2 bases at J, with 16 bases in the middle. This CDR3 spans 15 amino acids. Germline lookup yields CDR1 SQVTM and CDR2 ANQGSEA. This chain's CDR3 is CSVESEGTLQETQYF. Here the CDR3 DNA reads TGCAGCGTTGAGTCGGAGGGTACTCTACAAGAGACCCAGTACTTC.

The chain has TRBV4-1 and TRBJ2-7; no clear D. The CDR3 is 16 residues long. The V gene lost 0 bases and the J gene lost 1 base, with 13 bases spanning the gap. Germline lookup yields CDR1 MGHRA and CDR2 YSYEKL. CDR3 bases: TGCGCCAGCAGCCAAGAGTTCATGGTCGGGTCCTACGAGCAGTACTTC. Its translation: CASSQEFMVGSYEQYF.

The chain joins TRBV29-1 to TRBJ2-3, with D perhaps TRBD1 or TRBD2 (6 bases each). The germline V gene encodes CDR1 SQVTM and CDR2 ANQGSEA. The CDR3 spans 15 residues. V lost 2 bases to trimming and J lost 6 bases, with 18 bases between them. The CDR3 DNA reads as TGCAGCGTTGAAACTGTCCGGGGGACATCGGATACGCAGTATTTT. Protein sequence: CSVETVRGTSDTQYF.

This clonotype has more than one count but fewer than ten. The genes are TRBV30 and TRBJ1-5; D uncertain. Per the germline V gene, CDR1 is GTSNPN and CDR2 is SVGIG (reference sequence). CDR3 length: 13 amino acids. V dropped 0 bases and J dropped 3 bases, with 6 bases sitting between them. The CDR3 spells CAWSVSPNQPQHF. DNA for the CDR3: TGTGCCTGGAGTGTGAGTCCCAATCAGCCCCAGCATTTT.

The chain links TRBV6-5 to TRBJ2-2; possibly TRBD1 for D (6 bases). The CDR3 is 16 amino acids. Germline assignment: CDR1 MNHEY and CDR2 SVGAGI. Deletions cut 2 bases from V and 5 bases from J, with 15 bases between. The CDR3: CASSYQLPGVTGELFF. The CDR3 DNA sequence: TGTGCCAGCAGTTACCAATTGCCAGGGGTTACCGGGGAGCTGTTTTTT.

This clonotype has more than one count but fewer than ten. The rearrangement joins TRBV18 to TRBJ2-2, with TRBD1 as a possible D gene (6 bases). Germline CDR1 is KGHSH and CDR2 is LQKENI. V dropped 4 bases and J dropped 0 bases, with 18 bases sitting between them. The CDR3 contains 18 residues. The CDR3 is CASSQYVRGASNTGELFF. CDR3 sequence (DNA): TGTGCCAGCTCACAATACGTCAGGGGCGCGTCGAACACCGGGGAGCTGTTTTTT. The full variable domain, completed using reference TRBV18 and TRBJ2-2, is NAGVMQNPRHLVRRRGQEARLRCSPMKGHSHVYWYRQLPEEGLKFMVYLQKENIIDESGMPKERFSAEFPKEGPSILRIQQVVRGDSAAYFCASSQYVRGASNTGELFFGEGSRLTVL.

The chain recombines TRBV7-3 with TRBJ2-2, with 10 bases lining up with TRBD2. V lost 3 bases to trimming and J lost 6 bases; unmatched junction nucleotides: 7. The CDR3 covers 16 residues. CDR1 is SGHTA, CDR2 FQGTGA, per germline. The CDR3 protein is CASSLLAGALAGELFF. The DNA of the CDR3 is TGTGCCAGCAGCTTGCTAGCGGGAGCCTTGGCCGGGGAGCTGTTTTTT.